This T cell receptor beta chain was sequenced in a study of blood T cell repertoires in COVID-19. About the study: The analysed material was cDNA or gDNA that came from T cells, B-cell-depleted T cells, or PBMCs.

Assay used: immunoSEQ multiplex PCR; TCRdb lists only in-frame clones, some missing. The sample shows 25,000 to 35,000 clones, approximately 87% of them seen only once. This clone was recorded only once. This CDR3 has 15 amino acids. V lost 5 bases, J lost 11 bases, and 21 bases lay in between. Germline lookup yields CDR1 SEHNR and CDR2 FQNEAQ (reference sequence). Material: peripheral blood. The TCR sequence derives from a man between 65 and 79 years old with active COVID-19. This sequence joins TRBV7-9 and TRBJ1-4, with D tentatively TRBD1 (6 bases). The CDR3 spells CASSPMSQGFAKLFF. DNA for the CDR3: TGTGCCAGCAGCCCAATGAGTCAGGGGTTCGCTAAACTGTTTTTT. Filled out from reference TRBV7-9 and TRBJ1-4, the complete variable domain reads DTGVSQNPRHKITKRGQNVTFRCDPISEHNRLYWYRQTLGQGPEFLTYFQNEAQLEKSRLLSDRFSAERPKGSFSTLEIQRTEQGDSAMYLCASSPMSQGFAKLFFGSGTQLSVL.